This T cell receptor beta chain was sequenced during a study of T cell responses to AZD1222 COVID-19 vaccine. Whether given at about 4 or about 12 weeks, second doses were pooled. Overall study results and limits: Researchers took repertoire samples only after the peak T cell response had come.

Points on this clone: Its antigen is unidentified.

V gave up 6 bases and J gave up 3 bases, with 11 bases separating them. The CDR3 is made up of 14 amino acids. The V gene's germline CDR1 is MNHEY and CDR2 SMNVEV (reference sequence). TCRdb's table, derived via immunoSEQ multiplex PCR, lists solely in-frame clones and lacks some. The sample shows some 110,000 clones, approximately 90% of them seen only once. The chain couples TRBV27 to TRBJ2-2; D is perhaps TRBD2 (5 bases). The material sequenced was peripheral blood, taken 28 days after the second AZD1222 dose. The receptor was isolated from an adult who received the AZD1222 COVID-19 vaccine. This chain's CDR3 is CASRIGSYTGELFF. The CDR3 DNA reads TGTGCCAGCAGGATAGGGAGCTACACCGGGGAGCTGTTTTTT.